This entry features one T cell receptor (beta chain) sequence. Its specificity is unknown. MiXCR, run by TCRdb on the reads, gives a single entry per CDR3 protein. This sample has approximately 990,000 distinct CDR3 sequences; less than 35% occur once, and the top ten carry more than 12%. The CDR3 loop spans 13 amino acids. V was trimmed by 3 bases and J by 5 bases, leaving 8 bases between them. The data are from a study of T cell repertoires in cytomegalovirus infection. Turning to the study itself: Recently identified HLA-C-restricted CMV epitopes and well-studied HLA-B-restricted CMV epitopes were used by the study. Study-wide results and caveats: CMV-specific TCR beta clonotypes restricted by HLA-C dominated the ex vivo response. Identification of carriers of CMV plus the relevant HLA was achieved through cumulative public TCR beta family frequency.

The sequencing used cultured CD8+ T cells from PBMCs, collected from culture after CMV antigen stimulation. This chain uses TRBV12-3 or TRBV12-4 with TRBJ2-1; D unresolved. This receptor was taken from a human donor in good health (CMV status not recorded). Some clones in this sample may be carry-over from other donors' samples. DNA of the CDR3: TGTGCCAGCAGTTTCCATCTAAACAATGAGCAGTTCTTC. Protein: CASSFHLNNEQFF.